The clone carrying this T cell receptor beta chain was counted a single time. Measured with immunoSEQ multiplex PCR; TCRdb has only the in-frame clones, and not every one. The sample contains about 150,000 clones, approximately 88% of which appear only once. The sample comes from a study of T cell responses to AZD1222 COVID-19 vaccine. The TCR originated in an adult in good health. The specimen comprised peripheral blood, sampled on day 0 of AZD1222 vaccination.

CDR3 bases: TGTGCCTGGAGTCGAGGTAACTATCAGCCCCAGCATTTT. It specifies CAWSRGNYQPQHF. The chain employs TRBV30 and TRBJ1-5, with D hard to call. Germline assignment: CDR1 GTSNPN and CDR2 SVGIG (reference sequence). Trimming removed 2 bases at V and 5 bases at J, with 10 bases between. The CDR3 runs 13 residues.